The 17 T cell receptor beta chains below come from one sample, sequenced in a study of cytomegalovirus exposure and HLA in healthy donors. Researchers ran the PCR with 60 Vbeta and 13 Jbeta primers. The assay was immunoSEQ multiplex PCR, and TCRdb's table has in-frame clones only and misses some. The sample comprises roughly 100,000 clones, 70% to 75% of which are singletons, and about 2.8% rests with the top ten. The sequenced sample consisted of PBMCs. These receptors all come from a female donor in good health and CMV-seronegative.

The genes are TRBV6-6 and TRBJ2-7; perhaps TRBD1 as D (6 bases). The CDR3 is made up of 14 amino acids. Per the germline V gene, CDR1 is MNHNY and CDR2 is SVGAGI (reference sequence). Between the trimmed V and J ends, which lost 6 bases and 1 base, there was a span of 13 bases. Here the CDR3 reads CASSAGTPSYEQYF. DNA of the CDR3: TGTGCCAGCAGCGCCGGGACACCTTCCTACGAGCAGTACTTC.

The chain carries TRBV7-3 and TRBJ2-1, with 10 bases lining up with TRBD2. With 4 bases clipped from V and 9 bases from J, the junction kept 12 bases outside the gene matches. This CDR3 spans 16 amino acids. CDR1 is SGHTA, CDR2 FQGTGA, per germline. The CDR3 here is CASSSKPQREGFEQFF. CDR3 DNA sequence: TGTGCCAGCAGCTCAAAACCTCAGCGGGAGGGTTTTGAGCAGTTCTTC.

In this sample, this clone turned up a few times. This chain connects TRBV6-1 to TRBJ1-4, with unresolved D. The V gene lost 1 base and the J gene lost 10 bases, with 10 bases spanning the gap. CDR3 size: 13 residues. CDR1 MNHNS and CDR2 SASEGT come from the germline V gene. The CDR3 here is CASSEEDFRKLFF. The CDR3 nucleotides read TGTGCCAGCAGTGAAGAGGACTTCAGAAAACTGTTTTTT.

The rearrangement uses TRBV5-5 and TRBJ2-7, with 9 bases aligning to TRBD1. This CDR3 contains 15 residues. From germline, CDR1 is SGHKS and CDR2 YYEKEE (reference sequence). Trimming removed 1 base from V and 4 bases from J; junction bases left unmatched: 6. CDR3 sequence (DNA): TGTGCCAGCAGCTTGATCGGACAGGGGCCGTACGAGCAGTACTTC. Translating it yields CASSLIGQGPYEQYF.

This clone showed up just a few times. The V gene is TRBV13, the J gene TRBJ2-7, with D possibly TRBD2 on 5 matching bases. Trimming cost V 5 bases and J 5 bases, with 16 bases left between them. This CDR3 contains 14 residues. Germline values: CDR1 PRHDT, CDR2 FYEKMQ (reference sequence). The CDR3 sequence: CASSPGSRPHEQYF. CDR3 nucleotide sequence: TGTGCCAGCAGCCCGGGGTCCCGCCCCCACGAGCAGTACTTC.

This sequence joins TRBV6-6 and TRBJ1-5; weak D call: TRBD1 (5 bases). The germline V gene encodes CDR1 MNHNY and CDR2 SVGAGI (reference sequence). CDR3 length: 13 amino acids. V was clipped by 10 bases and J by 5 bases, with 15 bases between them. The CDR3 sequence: CATQQVFDQPQHF. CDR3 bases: TGTGCCACCCAACAGGTGTTCGATCAGCCCCAGCATTTT.

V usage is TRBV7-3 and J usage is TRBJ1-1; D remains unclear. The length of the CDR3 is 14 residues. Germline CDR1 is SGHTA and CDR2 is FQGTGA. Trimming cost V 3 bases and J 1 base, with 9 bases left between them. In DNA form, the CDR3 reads TGTGCCAGCAGCTTCGGAGGGCCGAACACTGAAGCTTTCTTT. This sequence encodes CASSFGGPNTEAFF.

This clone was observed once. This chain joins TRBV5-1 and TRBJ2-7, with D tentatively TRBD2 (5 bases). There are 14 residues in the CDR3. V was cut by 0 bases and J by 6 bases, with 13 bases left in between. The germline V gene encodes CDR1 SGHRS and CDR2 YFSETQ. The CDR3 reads CASSLGWGDGEQYF. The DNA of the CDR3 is TGCGCCAGCAGCTTGGGGTGGGGAGATGGCGAGCAGTACTTC.

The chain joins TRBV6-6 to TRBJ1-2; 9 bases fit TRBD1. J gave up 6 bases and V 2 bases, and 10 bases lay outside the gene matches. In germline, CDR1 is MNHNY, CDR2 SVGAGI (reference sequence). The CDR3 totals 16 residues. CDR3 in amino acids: CASSYPHRGQSDGYTF. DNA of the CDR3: TGTGCCAGCAGTTACCCCCACAGGGGGCAGTCGGATGGCTACACCTTC.

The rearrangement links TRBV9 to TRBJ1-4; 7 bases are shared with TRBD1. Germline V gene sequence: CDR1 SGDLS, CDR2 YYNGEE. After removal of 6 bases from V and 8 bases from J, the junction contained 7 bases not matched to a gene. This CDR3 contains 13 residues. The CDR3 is CASNSGQNEKLFF. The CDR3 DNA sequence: TGTGCCAGCAATTCGGGACAGAACGAAAAACTGTTTTTT. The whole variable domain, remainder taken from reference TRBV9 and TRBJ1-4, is DSGVTQTPKHLITATGQRVTLRCSPRSGDLSVYWYQQSLDQGLQFLIQYYNGEERAKGNILERFSAQQFPDLHSELNLSSLELGDSALYFCASNSGQNEKLFFGSGTQLSVL.

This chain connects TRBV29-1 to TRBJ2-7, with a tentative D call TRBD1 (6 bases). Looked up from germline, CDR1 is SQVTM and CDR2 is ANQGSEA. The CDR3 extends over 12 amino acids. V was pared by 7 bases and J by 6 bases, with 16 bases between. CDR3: CSGGQGPTEQYF. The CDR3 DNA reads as TGCAGCGGGGGCCAGGGGCCCACCGAGCAGTACTTC.

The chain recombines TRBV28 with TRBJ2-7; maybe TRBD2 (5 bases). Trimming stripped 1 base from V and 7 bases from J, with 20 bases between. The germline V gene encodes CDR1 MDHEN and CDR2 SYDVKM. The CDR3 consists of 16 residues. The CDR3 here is CASSLLGKARSGEQYF. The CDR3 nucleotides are TGTGCCAGCAGTTTATTGGGGAAGGCCAGATCGGGGGAGCAGTACTTC.

Here the CDR3 DNA reads TGTGCCAGTAGTAGACAGGGCGTGAACGAGCAGTACTTC. Amino acids: CASSRQGVNEQYF. The V gene is TRBV19, the J gene TRBJ2-7; 7 bases agree with TRBD1. V shed 4 bases, J shed 5 bases, and the junction held 5 bases outside the gene matches. Germline lookup yields CDR1 LNHDA and CDR2 SQIVND (reference sequence). The CDR3 spans 13 residues. The full variable domain, its missing parts supplied by reference TRBV19 and TRBJ2-7, is DGGITQSPKYLFRKEGQNVTLSCEQNLNHDAMYWYRQDPGQGLRLIYYSQIVNDFQKGDIAEGYSVSREKKESFPLTVTSAQKNPTAFYLCASSRQGVNEQYFGPGTRLTVT.

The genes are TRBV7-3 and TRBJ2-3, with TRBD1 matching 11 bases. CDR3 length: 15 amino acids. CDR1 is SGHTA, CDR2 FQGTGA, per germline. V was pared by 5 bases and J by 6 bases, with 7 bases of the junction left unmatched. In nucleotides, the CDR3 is TGTGCCAGCAGCCCCCGGACAGGGGGCTGGGATACGCAGTATTTT. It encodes CASSPRTGGWDTQYF.

DNA of the CDR3: TGTGCAAGTCGCTTAAAGCAAAGCGGCTTCTCCTACGAGCAGTACTTC. Its translation is CASRLKQSGFSYEQYF. The V call is TRBV12-2, the J call TRBJ2-7; the DNA was not used to check the table's D call, TRBD2. TRBV12-2 is a pseudogene. There are 16 residues in the CDR3.

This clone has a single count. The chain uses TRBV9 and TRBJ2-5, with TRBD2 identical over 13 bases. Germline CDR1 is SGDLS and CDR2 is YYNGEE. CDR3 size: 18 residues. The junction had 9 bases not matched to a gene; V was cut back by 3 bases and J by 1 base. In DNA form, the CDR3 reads TGTGCCAGCAGCGAGGGGACTAGCGGGACGCCCGGCCAAGAGACCCAGTACTTC. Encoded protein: CASSEGTSGTPGQETQYF.

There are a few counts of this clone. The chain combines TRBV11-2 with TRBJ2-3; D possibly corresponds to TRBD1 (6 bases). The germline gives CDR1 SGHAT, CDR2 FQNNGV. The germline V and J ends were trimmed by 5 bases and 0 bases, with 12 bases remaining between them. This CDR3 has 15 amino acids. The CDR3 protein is CASSPGQFSTDTQYF. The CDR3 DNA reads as TGTGCCAGCAGCCCCGGACAGTTTAGCACAGATACGCAGTATTTT.